This entry lists 31 T cell receptor beta chains sequenced from one sample in a study of beta chain features in type 1 diabetes. General study results and limits: Type 1 diabetes patients had TCRB CDR3s that were shorter (moderately but significantly so) in all four CD4+ subsets.

Investigators reverse transcribed all isolated RNA, so they sequenced expressed TCRB transcripts. The table came from immunoSEQ multiplex PCR; TCRdb's copy has only in-frame clones and leaves some out. The sample includes more than 250,000 clones, around 22% of them seen just once. These TCRs' antigens remain unknown. Sequenced sample: naive CD4+ T cells from blood. Receptor source: a woman aged 25-40 years with type 1 diabetes.

This chain's CDR3 is CATSRAEVGEQFF. The CDR3 DNA reads as TGTGCCACCAGCAGAGCGGAGGTCGGTGAGCAGTTCTTC. This chain links TRBV15 with TRBJ2-1; TRBD2 is a possible D gene (5 bases). Trimming took off 1 base at V and 9 bases at J, with 10 bases between the two ends. Germline V gene sequence: CDR1 LNHNV, CDR2 YYDKDF (reference sequence). This CDR3 is built from 13 residues.

This clone was counted between two and nine times. The CDR3 region has the DNA TGTGCCAGCAGGCCCAACCGGACTAGCGGTATATGGGCCCAGTACTTC. This gives the protein CASRPNRTSGIWAQYF. The rearrangement uses TRBV11-2 and TRBJ2-5; 10 bases fit TRBD2. Germline assignment: CDR1 SGHAT and CDR2 FQNNGV. Trimming at V came to 6 bases and at J to 9 bases, leaving 16 bases not matched to a gene. The CDR3 loop spans 16 amino acids.

The rearrangement links TRBV7-8 to TRBJ2-3, with 10 nucleotides matching TRBD2. V was clipped by 1 base and J by 4 bases; unmatched bases: 5. This CDR3 region has 16 residues. Per germline, CDR1 SGHVS and CDR2 FQNEAQ. The CDR3 DNA reads TGTGCCAGCAGCTTAGTGCCTAGCGGGAGCCCAGATACGCAGTATTTT. This encodes CASSLVPSGSPDTQYF.

The chain has TRBV9 and TRBJ2-1; TRBD1 agrees at 9 bases. Trimming cost V 0 bases and J 8 bases; bases outside gene matches: 6. The CDR3 contains 15 residues. Per the germline V gene, CDR1 is SGDLS and CDR2 is YYNGEE. Here the CDR3 reads CASSVVTGGKDEQFF. CDR3 sequence (DNA): TGTGCCAGCAGCGTAGTAACAGGGGGCAAGGATGAGCAGTTCTTC.

The gene calls are TRBV28 and TRBJ2-7; D is unclear. Germline-derived CDR1 and CDR2 are MDHEN and SYDVKM. Trimming took 2 bases from V and 8 from J, leaving 7 bases between them. The CDR3 has 11 amino acids. CDR3 region: CASSLSAKQYF. The CDR3 DNA reads TGTGCCAGCAGTTTAAGTGCGAAGCAGTACTTC. Supplemented by reference TRBV28 and TRBJ2-7, the full variable domain reads DVKVTQSSRYLVKRTGEKVFLECVQDMDHENMFWYRQDPGLGLRLIYFSYDVKMKEKGDIPEGYSVSREKKERFSLILESASTNQTSMYLCASSLSAKQYFGPGTRLTVT.

The V gene is TRBV28, the J gene TRBJ2-5; 9 bases map to TRBD2. Germline V gene data show CDR1 as MDHEN and CDR2 as SYDVKM. The CDR3 spans 16 residues. V shed 5 bases and J 5 bases; nucleotides not matched to a gene: 12. The CDR3 here is CASSLTNSGSSETQYF. Here the CDR3 DNA reads TGTGCCAGCAGTCTAACAAATAGCGGGAGTAGCGAGACCCAGTACTTC.

The gene calls are TRBV7-8 and TRBJ2-7, with D unclear. Trimming took off 4 bases at V and 2 bases at J, with 12 bases between the two ends. Germline V gene data show CDR1 as SGHVS and CDR2 as FQNEAQ. This CDR3 is built from 14 residues. CDR3 bases: TGTGCCAGCAGCTCAAAAAGCCTAGCCTACGAGCAGTACTTC. Its translation: CASSSKSLAYEQYF. Drawing the rest from reference TRBV7-8 and TRBJ2-7, the complete variable domain is GAGVSQSPRYKVAKRGQDVALRCDPISGHVSLFWYQQALGQGPEFLTYFQNEAQLDKSGLPSDRFFAERPEGSVSTLKIQRTQQEDSAVYLCASSSKSLAYEQYFGPGTRLTVT.

This clone was detected only a few times. The chain combines TRBV29-1 with TRBJ1-1; D unresolved. The ends were cut back, 7 bases at V and 0 bases at J, with 9 bases in the middle. The CDR3 has 12 residues. Germline V lookup: CDR1 SQVTM, CDR2 ANQGSEA. CDR3 loop: CSGETVNTEAFF. DNA of the CDR3: TGCAGCGGGGAGACGGTGAACACTGAAGCTTTCTTT.

This sequence joins TRBV6-6 and TRBJ1-4, with D tentatively TRBD1 (5 bases). The V end was cut by 5 bases, the J end by 5 bases, with 15 bases between. The CDR3 extends over 15 amino acids. CDR1 is MNHNY, CDR2 SVGAGI, per germline (reference sequence). The CDR3 DNA follows: TGTGCCAGCAGTACCGCCGGGGGTGAGAATGAAAAACTGTTTTTT. The encoded protein is CASSTAGGENEKLFF.

This rearrangement joins TRBV29-1 to TRBJ2-5; 8 bases line up with TRBD2. V shed 4 bases, J shed 2 bases, and the junction held 9 bases outside the gene matches. Germline V lookup: CDR1 SQVTM, CDR2 ANQGSEA. This CDR3 comprises 15 residues. The CDR3 loop reads CSVVGGLAGQETQYF. The CDR3 bases are TGCAGCGTTGTGGGGGGGCTAGCGGGTCAAGAGACCCAGTACTTC.

V usage is TRBV11-2 and J usage is TRBJ2-2; 8 positions match TRBD1. The CDR3 extends over 16 amino acids. CDR1 is SGHAT and CDR2 is FQNNGV in the germline V gene. The junction had 6 bases not matched to a gene; V was cut back by 5 bases and J by 1 base. The DNA for the CDR3 is TGTGCCAGCAGCCCCCGGACAGGGAGGAACACCGGGGAGCTGTTTTTT. As protein: CASSPRTGRNTGELFF.

This clone was observed a few times. The junction shows a germline mismatch at one end, possibly a read error. The chain uses TRBV7-9 and TRBJ1-3; D gene unclear. CDR3 length: 11 residues. Germline CDR1 reads SEHNR; CDR2 reads FQNEAQ (reference sequence). The CDR3 loop reads CASSSGNTIYF. The CDR3 DNA reads as TGTGCCAGTAGCTCTGGAAACACCATATATTTT.

The genes are TRBV28 and TRBJ1-2; weak D call: TRBD1 (5 bases). Germline-derived CDR1 and CDR2 are MDHEN and SYDVKM. V was clipped by 6 bases and J by 5 bases, with 13 bases between them. This CDR3 contains 13 residues. DNA of the CDR3: TGTGCCAGCAGGGAGACGGGGACTTATGGCTACACCTTC. Amino acid sequence: CASRETGTYGYTF.

The V and J genes are TRBV6-5 and TRBJ2-1; TRBD1 might be the D (5 bases). The CDR3 contains 15 residues. Trimming left V 2 bases short and J 7 bases short, with 15 bases between. CDR1 is MNHEY and CDR2 is SVGAGI in the germline V gene. This CDR3 is CASSYAAQGENEQFF. In DNA, the CDR3 is TGTGCCAGCAGTTACGCGGCTCAAGGGGAAAATGAGCAGTTCTTC.

This clone was seen only a few times. The V call is TRBV7-8, the J call TRBJ1-2; D gene unclear. V was clipped by 5 bases and J by 8 bases, with 21 bases between them. Germline CDR1 SGHVS, CDR2 FQNEAQ. The CDR3 consists of 15 residues. CDR3 sequence (DNA): TGTGCCAGCAGCGAAGACGGGGTACCGAGTCGGGGCTACACCTTC. Amino acids: CASSEDGVPSRGYTF.

The chain has TRBV30 and TRBJ1-2; 7 nucleotides line up with TRBD1. Germline lookup yields CDR1 GTSNPN and CDR2 SVGIG (reference sequence). V lost 0 bases, J lost 4 bases, and 2 bases stayed unmatched. The CDR3 runs to 13 residues. The CDR3: CAWSVGTVYGYTF. The CDR3 DNA sequence: TGTGCCTGGAGTGTTGGGACAGTCTATGGCTACACCTTC.

CDR3 in amino acids: CASRREGPSYNEQFF. For the CDR3, the DNA is TGTGCCAGCAGAAGGGAGGGGCCCTCCTACAATGAGCAGTTCTTC. This chain links TRBV11-1 with TRBJ2-1; 7 bases align to TRBD2. The J segment lost 0 bases and the V segment lost 6 bases, leaving 5 bases of the junction unmatched. The CDR3 runs 15 residues. The germline V gene encodes CDR1 SGHAT and CDR2 FQDESV (reference sequence).

There are a few counts of this clone. The chain carries TRBV7-3 and TRBJ2-5; 7 bases are a match to TRBD1. The trim removed 5 bases at V and 2 bases at J, leaving 5 bases unmatched. The CDR3 is 14 residues long. Germline V CDR1 and CDR2: SGHTA, FQGTGA. The CDR3 DNA is TGTGCCAGCAGCCGAGGGGGCTCTCAAGAGACCCAGTACTTC. Translated, it gives CASSRGGSQETQYF.

In this sample, this clone turned up once. The chain carries TRBV2 and TRBJ2-4; the match to TRBD1 covers 7 bases. The junction had 9 bases not matched to a gene; V was cut back by 5 bases and J by 8 bases. The CDR3 spans 14 residues. The V gene's germline CDR1 is SNHLY and CDR2 FYNNEI. The CDR3 nucleotides read TGTGCCAGCAGTCCCGAGACAGGGTTTCACATTCAGTACTTC. Its translation is CASSPETGFHIQYF.

This clone has a handful of counts. V is TRBV11-2 and J is TRBJ2-7; the match to TRBD1 covers 9 bases. CDR3 length: 14 amino acids. V lost 3 bases, J lost 3 bases, and 3 bases stayed unmatched. Germline V gene sequence: CDR1 SGHAT, CDR2 FQNNGV. CDR3 sequence reads: CASSLDRGDYEQYF. CDR3 DNA sequence: TGTGCCAGCAGCTTGGACAGGGGAGACTACGAGCAGTACTTC.

The chain links TRBV7-9 to TRBJ2-5; TRBD2 is a possible D gene (5 bases). Trimming left V 5 bases short and J 5 bases short, with 24 bases between. The CDR3 consists of 17 residues. Per germline, CDR1 SEHNR and CDR2 FQNEAQ (reference sequence). The CDR3 spells CASSPKRVGNRGETQYF. The CDR3 DNA sequence: TGTGCCAGCAGCCCAAAGCGTGTGGGTAACCGAGGGGAGACCCAGTACTTC.

V usage is TRBV30 and J usage is TRBJ2-2; 9 nucleotides line up with TRBD2. Trimming took 5 bases from V and 5 from J; bases not matched to a gene: 9. Germline values: CDR1 GTSNPN, CDR2 SVGIG (reference sequence). This CDR3 has 15 amino acids. The CDR3 here is CAWRIGTSLTGELFF. In DNA, the CDR3 is TGTGCCTGGCGAATCGGGACTAGCCTGACCGGGGAGCTGTTTTTT. Based on the CDR3 plus reference TRBV30 and TRBJ2-2, the full variable domain is SQTIHQWPATLVQPVGSPLSLECTVEGTSNPNLYWYRQAAGRGLQLLFYSVGIGQISSEVPQNLSASRPQDRQFILSSKKLLLSDSGFYLCAWRIGTSLTGELFFGEGSRLTVL.

The CDR3 reads CASSLTSGRVIGFF. Here the CDR3 DNA reads TGTGCCAGCAGTTTGACTAGCGGGAGAGTAATAGGGTTCTTC. The rearrangement links TRBV27 to TRBJ2-1, with 12 bases that match TRBD2. From germline, CDR1 is MNHEY and CDR2 SMNVEV (reference sequence). The CDR3 covers 14 residues. With 3 bases clipped from V and 15 bases from J, the junction kept 9 bases outside the gene matches.

This chain links TRBV18 with TRBJ2-1; TRBD2 matches 9 bases. The CDR3 is 16 amino acids. The germline gives CDR1 KGHSH, CDR2 LQKENI. Trimming at V came to 1 base and at J to 2 bases, leaving 3 bases not matched to a gene. The CDR3: CASSPLGLAPYNEQFF. Written as DNA, the CDR3 is TGTGCCAGCTCACCACTGGGACTAGCCCCCTACAATGAGCAGTTCTTC. The full variable domain, in which reference TRBV18 and TRBJ2-1 provide the parts outside the CDR3, is NAGVMQNPRHLVRRRGQEARLRCSPMKGHSHVYWYRQLPEEGLKFMVYLQKENIIDESGMPKERFSAEFPKEGPSILRIQQVVRGDSAAYFCASSPLGLAPYNEQFFGPGTRLTVL.

This clone was counted only a few times. V usage is TRBV29-1 and J usage is TRBJ2-7; D remains unclear. Germline V CDR1 and CDR2: SQVTM, ANQGSEA. The CDR3 is 13 amino acids. With 4 bases removed from V and 1 base from J, the gap between germline ends came to 11 bases. Here the CDR3 reads CSVVSRRSYEQYF. In DNA form, the CDR3 reads TGCAGCGTTGTATCACGGAGATCCTACGAGCAGTACTTC.

This clone was counted only a few times. The rearrangement links TRBV11-2 to TRBJ2-3, with TRBD1 matching over 10 bases. This CDR3 spans 13 amino acids. Germline V gene lookup returns CDR1 SGHAT and CDR2 FQNNGV. Germline trimming cut 8 bases from V and 1 base from J; bases unmatched to any gene: 0. The CDR3, as DNA: TGTGCCAGCGGACAGGGGGGCACAGATACGCAGTATTTT. Translation gives CASGQGGTDTQYF.

This chain connects TRBV5-6 to TRBJ2-1, with 11 bases aligning to TRBD2. Germline V gene data show CDR1 as SGHDT and CDR2 as YYEEEE. The CDR3 contains 15 residues. The trim removed 2 bases at V and 8 bases at J, leaving 6 bases unmatched. The CDR3 DNA reads TGTGCCAGCAGCTTTCTAGCGGGAGGTTGGGATGAGCAGTTCTTC. This codes for CASSFLAGGWDEQFF. The variable domain in full, completed from reference TRBV5-6 and TRBJ2-1, reads DAGVTQSPTHLIKTRGQQVTLRCSPKSGHDTVSWYQQALGQGPQFIFQYYEEEERQRGNFPDRFSGHQFPNYSSELNVNALLLGDSALYLCASSFLAGGWDEQFFGPGTRLTVL.

The V gene is TRBV18, the J gene TRBJ2-7, with 9 bases matching TRBD2. This CDR3 spans 15 amino acids. CDR1 is KGHSH, CDR2 LQKENI, per germline. V shed 1 base, J shed 5 bases, and the junction held 6 bases outside the gene matches. Written as DNA, the CDR3 is TGTGCCAGCTCACCACGGGGGATAGCGGGAGACGAGCAGTACTTC. Protein product: CASSPRGIAGDEQYF.

The genes are TRBV14 and TRBJ1-2, with D uncertain. Trimming took 1 base from V and 4 from J, leaving 7 bases between them. The CDR3 totals 13 residues. Germline V gene sequence: CDR1 SGHDN, CDR2 FVKESK. The CDR3 sequence: CASSQGRSYGYTF. CDR3 in DNA: TGTGCCAGCAGCCAAGGTAGAAGCTATGGCTACACCTTC.

This clone occurred a few times. V gene TRBV4-2 combines with J gene TRBJ2-7; 14 bases are a match to TRBD2. This CDR3 comprises 16 residues. Losses at the gene ends were 1 base for V and 4 bases for J; bases not matched to a gene: 3. The germline V gene has CDR1 LGHNA and CDR2 YNFKEQ. DNA of the CDR3: TGTGCCAGCAGCCAAGCGGGGACTAGCGGGAGTTACGAGCAGTACTTC. As protein: CASSQAGTSGSYEQYF.

The rearrangement uses TRBV7-3 and TRBJ1-1, with 8 bases that match TRBD1. V dropped 5 bases and J dropped 4; count of bases not matched to a gene: 3. Looked up from germline, CDR1 is SGHTA and CDR2 is FQGTGA. The length of the CDR3 is 13 residues. The CDR3 reads CASSMTGVTEAFF. The CDR3 bases are TGTGCCAGCAGCATGACAGGGGTCACTGAAGCTTTCTTT. Supplemented by reference TRBV7-3 and TRBJ1-1, the full variable domain reads GAGVSQTPSNKVTEKGKYVELRCDPISGHTALYWYRQSLGQGPEFLIYFQGTGAADDSGLPNDRFFAVRPEGSVSTLKIQRTERGDSAVYLCASSMTGVTEAFFGQGTRLTVV.